This passage covers 28 T cell receptor beta chains from one sample sequenced in a study of cytomegalovirus exposure and HLA in healthy donors. The PCR was carried out with 60 Vbeta primers and 13 Jbeta primers. The assay was immunoSEQ multiplex PCR, and TCRdb's table has in-frame clones only and misses some. The sample lists some 150,000 clones, roughly 85% occurring once. The specimen was PBMCs. The source is a woman aged 50 to 60 in good health and CMV-seronegative.

The V and J genes are TRBV23-1 and TRBJ1-4; D not resolved. TRBV23-1 is an open reading frame whose function is uncertain. The CDR3 sequence is 14 residues long. V gave up 3 bases and J gave up 3 bases, with 8 bases separating them. The CDR3 bases are TGCGCCAGCAGTCATCAGGTTCCTAATGAAAAACTGTTTTTT. Translation: CASSHQVPNEKLFF.

The V and J genes are TRBV7-8 and TRBJ2-5; 8 nucleotides align to TRBD1. The CDR3 loop spans 13 amino acids. Unmatched junction bases numbered 2, after V lost 4 bases and J lost 4 bases. The germline V gene encodes CDR1 SGHVS and CDR2 FQNEAQ. In nucleotides, the CDR3 is TGTGCCAGCAGCTCCGACAGGGGAGAGACCCAGTACTTC. Translating it yields CASSSDRGETQYF. Combining the CDR3 with reference TRBV7-8 and TRBJ2-5 gives the whole variable domain GAGVSQSPRYKVAKRGQDVALRCDPISGHVSLFWYQQALGQGPEFLTYFQNEAQLDKSGLPSDRFFAERPEGSVSTLKIQRTQQEDSAVYLCASSSDRGETQYFGPGTRLLVL.

This clone has just one count. J is TRBJ1-2 and V is TRBV28; tentative D call: TRBD1 (6 bases). CDR1 is MDHEN, CDR2 SYDVKM, per germline. Trimming removed 5 bases at V and 0 bases at J, with 13 bases between. This CDR3 comprises 15 residues. The chain's CDR3 is CASSLGGATNYGYTF. The DNA of the CDR3 is TGTGCCAGCAGTCTAGGGGGTGCAACTAACTATGGCTACACCTTC.

This chain joins TRBV6-1 and TRBJ1-2, with TRBD1 as a possible D gene (5 bases). The V gene lost 1 base and the J gene lost 7 bases, with 13 bases spanning the gap. Per the germline V gene, CDR1 is MNHNS and CDR2 is SASEGT. The CDR3 contains 14 residues. For the CDR3, the DNA is TGTGCCAGCAGTGAAGGATGGGGGGGTTTTGGCTACACCTTC. This gives the protein CASSEGWGGFGYTF.

This clone was observed a single time. The chain couples TRBV5-6 to TRBJ2-1; maybe TRBD2 (6 bases). Germline lookup yields CDR1 SGHDT and CDR2 YYEEEE. Trimming removed 1 base at V and 3 bases at J, with 11 bases between. This CDR3 has 15 amino acids. The CDR3 spells CASSLWRDRYNEQFF. The CDR3 region has the DNA TGTGCCAGCAGCTTGTGGCGGGATCGCTACAATGAGCAGTTCTTC.

CDR3 DNA: TGTGCCAGCAGTGAGACACGCTATCCCTCTGGAAACACCATATATTTT. As protein: CASSETRYPSGNTIYF. This chain joins TRBV2 and TRBJ1-3; D ambiguous. From germline, CDR1 is SNHLY and CDR2 FYNNEI. This CDR3 comprises 16 residues. V lost 3 bases and J 0 bases, leaving 12 bases between the germline ends.

The chain joins TRBV7-8 to TRBJ2-2; the match to TRBD1 covers 7 bases. Germline-derived CDR1 and CDR2 are SGHVS and FQNEAQ. Unmatched junction bases numbered 5, after V lost 7 bases and J lost 0 bases. CDR3 size: 15 residues. CDR3 DNA: TGTGCCAGCAAAGCCCAGGGGGCGAACACCGGGGAGCTGTTTTTT. This gives the protein CASKAQGANTGELFF.

The chain links TRBV5-8 to TRBJ1-2; D is unresolved. The CDR3 is 13 amino acids. The germline V gene encodes CDR1 SGHTS and CDR2 YDEGEE. Trimming took off 4 bases at V and 1 base at J, with 8 bases between the two ends. The CDR3 is CASSPQVNYGYTF. The CDR3 DNA sequence: TGTGCCAGCAGCCCGCAGGTTAACTATGGCTACACCTTC.

This clone was recorded only once. The chain uses TRBV14 and TRBJ2-1, with TRBD2 identical over 7 bases. Germline CDR1 is SGHDN and CDR2 is FVKESK. The CDR3 runs 16 residues. J was trimmed by 1 base and V by 1 base; bases with no gene match: 4. CDR3 loop: CASSQVTGGSYNEQFF. The CDR3 DNA sequence: TGTGCCAGCAGCCAAGTTACGGGGGGTTCCTACAATGAGCAGTTCTTC.

The V gene is TRBV25-1, the J gene TRBJ1-1, with 9 bases matching TRBD1. The CDR3 has 16 residues. Germline CDR1 reads MGHDK; CDR2 reads SYGVNS. Trimming cost V 2 bases and J 0 bases; bases outside gene matches: 4. In DNA, the CDR3 is TGTGCCAGCAGTGAAGGGACAGGGCCTATGAACACTGAAGCTTTCTTT. Its translation is CASSEGTGPMNTEAFF.

This chain joins TRBV29-1 and TRBJ2-2; TRBD1 might be the D (5 bases). The germline V and J ends were trimmed by 7 bases and 7 bases, with 28 bases remaining between them. CDR1 is SQVTM, CDR2 ANQGSEA, per germline. This CDR3 has 17 amino acids. The CDR3 spells CSEPSYDLLDTFGELFF. CDR3 nucleotide sequence: TGCAGCGAACCTTCATATGATCTCCTGGACACCTTCGGGGAGCTGTTTTTT.

The genes are TRBV18 and TRBJ1-2, with a possible D match to TRBD1 (6 bases). CDR3 length: 17 amino acids. Germline V lookup: CDR1 KGHSH, CDR2 LQKENI. The V end was cut by 2 bases, the J end by 6 bases, with 22 bases between. CDR3 sequence reads: CASSPTYGTKVEHGYTF. The DNA of the CDR3 is TGTGCCAGCTCACCAACGTACGGGACAAAAGTCGAGCATGGCTACACCTTC.

This clone has a handful of counts. The rearrangement joins TRBV7-2 to TRBJ2-1; 7 bases are shared with TRBD2. The CDR3 covers 15 residues. V trimming: 1 base; J trimming: 8 bases; junction bases outside the gene matches: 8. Germline V CDR1 and CDR2: SGHTA, FQGNSA. CDR3: CASSLGPGGRDEQFF. CDR3 coding DNA: TGTGCCAGCAGCTTAGGACCCGGGGGGAGAGATGAGCAGTTCTTC.

This chain joins TRBV5-1 and TRBJ1-2; TRBD1 matches 9 bases. Germline CDR1 and CDR2: SGHRS and YFSETQ. Trimming cost V 5 bases and J 8 bases; bases outside gene matches: 16. The CDR3 runs to 16 residues. The CDR3 loop is CASRKQPGQGFEGYTF. In DNA, the CDR3 is TGCGCCAGCAGAAAACAGCCGGGACAGGGTTTTGAAGGCTACACCTTC.

CDR3 sequence reads: CASSLTGARSGANVLTF. The CDR3 nucleotides are TGTGCCAGCAGCCTAACAGGGGCCCGCTCTGGGGCCAACGTCCTGACTTTC. This rearrangement joins TRBV7-2 to TRBJ2-6, with 7 bases identical to TRBD1. CDR1 is SGHTA, CDR2 FQGNSA, per germline. This CDR3 comprises 17 residues. J was trimmed by 0 bases and V by 5 bases; bases with no gene match: 7.

The rearrangement links TRBV7-6 to TRBJ1-3, with D possibly matching TRBD1 (6 bases). The CDR3 runs 18 residues. Looked up from germline, CDR1 is SGHVS and CDR2 is FNYEAQ. The ends were cut back, 5 bases at V and 0 bases at J, with 20 bases in the middle. CDR3 sequence reads: CASSPREGHPSSGNTIYF. In nucleotides, the CDR3 is TGTGCCAGCAGCCCTAGGGAGGGACACCCGAGCTCTGGAAACACCATATATTTT.

This clone was seen more than once but under ten times. The J gene is TRBJ2-3, the V gene TRBV6-5; tentatively, D is TRBD1 (5 bases). The germline V gene has CDR1 MNHEY and CDR2 SVGAGI. Trimming cost V 0 bases and J 6 bases, with 13 bases left between them. The CDR3 has 15 amino acids. The CDR3 region is CASSYSGPLEDTQYF. The CDR3 DNA reads TGTGCCAGCAGTTACTCGGGGCCGCTGGAGGATACGCAGTATTTT.

The V call is TRBV9, the J call TRBJ1-4, with D unclear. CDR3 size: 14 residues. The V gene's germline CDR1 is SGDLS and CDR2 YYNGEE. Between the trimmed V and J ends, which lost 4 bases and 3 bases, there was a span of 10 bases. CDR3 residues: CASSPEHPNEKLFF. CDR3 nucleotide sequence: TGTGCCAGCAGCCCCGAGCATCCTAATGAAAAACTGTTTTTT.

This clone was seen only once. The chain carries TRBV29-1 and TRBJ2-7; 9 bases are a match to TRBD1. This CDR3 is built from 14 residues. Germline CDR1 SQVTM, CDR2 ANQGSEA. J gave up 2 bases and V 5 bases, and 7 bases lay outside the gene matches. This chain's CDR3 is CSVKRTGVTYEQYF. For the CDR3, the DNA is TGCAGCGTTAAGAGGACAGGGGTGACCTACGAGCAGTACTTC.

The chain joins TRBV29-1 to TRBJ2-5; TRBD1 matches at 9 bases. The V segment lost 4 bases and the J segment 4 bases; nucleotides outside the gene matches: 4. This CDR3 comprises 13 residues. The germline V gene has CDR1 SQVTM and CDR2 ANQGSEA. The CDR3 region is CSVVPDRGETQYF. In DNA, the CDR3 is TGCAGCGTTGTGCCGGACAGGGGAGAGACCCAGTACTTC.

The rearrangement uses TRBV25-1 and TRBJ2-7, with 10 bases aligning to TRBD1. The V and J ends lost 4 bases and 7 bases, in that order; junction bases with no gene match: 4. The CDR3 sequence is 13 residues long. Germline V CDR1 and CDR2: MGHDK, SYGVNS. The chain's CDR3 is CASSAGQGREQYF. The CDR3 bases are TGTGCCAGCAGTGCGGGACAGGGGAGGGAGCAGTACTTC.

This clone was picked up a small number of times. This rearrangement joins TRBV4-2 to TRBJ2-2; TRBD2 matches at 8 bases. In germline, CDR1 is LGHNA, CDR2 YNFKEQ. V was clipped by 4 bases and J by 7 bases; unmatched bases: 8. The CDR3 is made up of 15 amino acids. CDR3 DNA sequence: TGTGCCAGCAGCCCCGCGGGGGGCAAGGTCGGGGAGCTGTTTTTT. Its translation: CASSPAGGKVGELFF.

This sequence joins TRBV6-5 and TRBJ2-7; TRBD1 matches 9 bases. Germline trimming cut 7 bases from V and 0 bases from J; bases unmatched to any gene: 4. CDR3 size: 14 residues. Germline V CDR1 and CDR2: MNHEY, SVGAGI. The CDR3: CASIDRGGSYEQYF. For the CDR3, the DNA is TGTGCCAGCATAGACAGGGGGGGCTCCTACGAGCAGTACTTC.

The rearrangement uses TRBV7-9 and TRBJ2-5; 9 nucleotides agree with TRBD1. The CDR3 is 14 residues long. J was trimmed by 3 bases and V by 5 bases; bases with no gene match: 4. The V gene's germline CDR1 is SEHNR and CDR2 FQNEAQ (reference sequence). CDR3 amino acids: CASSGQGPEETQYF. For the CDR3, the DNA is TGTGCCAGCAGCGGACAGGGGCCCGAAGAGACCCAGTACTTC.

The chain is built from TRBV5-1 and TRBJ1-4; 9 nucleotides match TRBD1. The CDR3 is 14 amino acids. The germline V gene has CDR1 SGHRS and CDR2 YFSETQ. Trimming at V came to 4 bases and at J to 6 bases, leaving 4 bases not matched to a gene. Here the CDR3 DNA reads TGCGCCAGCAGCCCGCGGGACAGGGATGAAAAACTGTTTTTT. It yields the protein CASSPRDRDEKLFF.

In nucleotides, the CDR3 is TGTGCCAGCACAACTGGGTCAGGGGGTACGTGGGGCTACACCTTC. Its translation is CASTTGSGGTWGYTF. The chain joins TRBV5-5 to TRBJ1-2; 7 bases match TRBD1. V was pared by 6 bases and J by 8 bases, with 16 bases of the junction left unmatched. CDR1 and CDR2 (germline): SGHKS, YYEKEE (reference sequence). This CDR3 has 15 residues.

The V call is TRBV4-1, the J call TRBJ1-5, with D possibly being TRBD1 (5 bases). Germline lookup yields CDR1 MGHRA and CDR2 YSYEKL. V was pared by 0 bases and J by 4 bases, with 10 bases between. The CDR3 runs 15 residues. DNA for the CDR3: TGCGCCAGCAGCCAAGATGGGGCAGGTAATCAGCCCCAGCATTTT. Protein sequence: CASSQDGAGNQPQHF.

The chain links TRBV11-2 to TRBJ1-2, with a possible D match to TRBD1 (6 bases). Between the trimmed V and J ends, which lost 4 bases and 8 bases, there was a span of 14 bases. Per germline, CDR1 SGHAT and CDR2 FQNNGV. The CDR3 consists of 13 residues. The DNA of the CDR3 is TGTGCCAGCAGCTACGACAGGACTGGGGGCTACACCTTC. Translated: CASSYDRTGGYTF.